This TCR beta chain is drawn from a study of T cell responses to AZD1222 COVID-19 vaccine. The repertoire was sequenced with immunoSEQ multiplex PCR; TCRdb's copy has only in-frame clones and lacks some. Among 150,000 to 200,000 clones listed, around 90% were seen once. Regarding this clone: Its antigen is still unknown.

The CDR3 consists of 16 residues. V lost 5 bases to trimming and J lost 4 bases; unmatched junction nucleotides: 6. Germline-derived CDR1 and CDR2 are MNHNY and SVGAGI (reference sequence). Study-level results: Repertoire sampling occurred only after the peak T cell response. Reports indicate that nearly half of spike-specific TCRs are directed at unmutated variant regions. Two doses of AZD1222 preceded a rise in Spike-specific TCR breadth and depth. With dominance at 160-218 and 743-854, vaccine-associated CD4 TCRs spanned spike.

This TCR derives from an adult in good health. Sample: peripheral blood, taken on day 0 of AZD1222 vaccination. The chain couples TRBV6-6 to TRBJ2-2, with TRBD2 matching 11 bases. CDR3 nucleotide sequence: TGTGCCAGCAGTAATAGCGGGGGGGCAGTCACCGGGGAGCTGTTTTTT. Protein: CASSNSGGAVTGELFF.